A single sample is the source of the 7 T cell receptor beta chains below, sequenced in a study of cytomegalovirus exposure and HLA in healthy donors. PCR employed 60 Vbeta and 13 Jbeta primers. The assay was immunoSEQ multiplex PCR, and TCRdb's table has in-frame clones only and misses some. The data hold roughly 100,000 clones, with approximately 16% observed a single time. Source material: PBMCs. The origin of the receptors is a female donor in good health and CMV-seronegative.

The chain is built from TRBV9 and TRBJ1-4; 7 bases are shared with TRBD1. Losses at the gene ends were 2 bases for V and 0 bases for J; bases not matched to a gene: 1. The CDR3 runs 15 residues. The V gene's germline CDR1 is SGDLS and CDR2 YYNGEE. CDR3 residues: CASSVTGATNEKLFF. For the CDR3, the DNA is TGTGCCAGCAGCGTTACAGGGGCAACTAATGAAAAACTGTTTTTT.

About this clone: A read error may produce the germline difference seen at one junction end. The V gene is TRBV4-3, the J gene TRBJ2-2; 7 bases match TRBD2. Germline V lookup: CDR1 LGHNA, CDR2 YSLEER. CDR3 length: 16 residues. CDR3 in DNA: TGCGCCAGCAGCCAAGGAAGCGGGACTTACACCGGGGGGCTGTTTTTT. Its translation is CASSQGSGTYTGGLFF.

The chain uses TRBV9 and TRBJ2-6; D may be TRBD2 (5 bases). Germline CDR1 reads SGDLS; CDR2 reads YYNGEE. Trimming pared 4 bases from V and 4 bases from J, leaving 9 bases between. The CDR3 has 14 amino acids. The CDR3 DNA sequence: TGTGCCAGCAGCCCGGACTGGGGGGCCAACGTCCTGACTTTC. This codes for CASSPDWGANVLTF.

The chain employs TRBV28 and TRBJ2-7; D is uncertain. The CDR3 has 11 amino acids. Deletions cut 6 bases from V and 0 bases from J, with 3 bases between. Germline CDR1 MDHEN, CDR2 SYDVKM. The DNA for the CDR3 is TGTGCCAGCAGCTACTCCTACGAGCAGTACTTC. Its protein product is CASSYSYEQYF.

The CDR3 sequence is CASHRQTSNYGYTF. The CDR3, as DNA: TGTGCCAGCCACCGACAGACCTCTAACTATGGCTACACCTTC. This chain joins TRBV2 and TRBJ1-2; D is perhaps TRBD1 (5 bases). CDR1 is SNHLY, CDR2 FYNNEI, per germline. Trimming removed 8 bases at V and 0 bases at J, with 13 bases between. The CDR3 consists of 14 residues.

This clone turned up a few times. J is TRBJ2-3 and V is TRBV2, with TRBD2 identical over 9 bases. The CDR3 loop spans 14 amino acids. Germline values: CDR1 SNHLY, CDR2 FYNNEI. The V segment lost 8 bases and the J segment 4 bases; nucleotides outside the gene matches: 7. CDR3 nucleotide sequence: TGTGCCAGCCAATGGACTAGCGAGGCAGATACGCAGTATTTT. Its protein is CASQWTSEADTQYF.

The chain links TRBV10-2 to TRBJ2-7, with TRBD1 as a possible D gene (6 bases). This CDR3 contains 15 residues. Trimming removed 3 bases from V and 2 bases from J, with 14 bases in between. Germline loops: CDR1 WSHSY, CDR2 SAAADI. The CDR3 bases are TGCGCCAGCAGTGATGGGGGCAGGGGTACCTACGAGCAGTACTTC. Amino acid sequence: CASSDGGRGTYEQYF.